This entry lists 28 T cell receptor beta chains sequenced from one sample in a study of long-term antiretroviral therapy in people with HIV. Running of the v3.0 immunoSEQ assay took place at survey level. Only in-frame clones appear in the TCRdb table, and some are missing; sequencing was by immunoSEQ multiplex PCR. The sample comprises about 11,000 clones, roughly 80% of which are singletons, and 10% to 15% rests with the top ten. This specimen was unsorted PBMCs, taken 1.2 years after starting antiretroviral therapy. Receptor source: a man aged 40-49 years with HIV.

V gene TRBV29-1 combines with J gene TRBJ1-1; TRBD1 is a possible D gene (5 bases). The CDR3 is 13 residues long. CDR1 SQVTM and CDR2 ANQGSEA come from the germline V gene. The V gene lost 6 bases and the J gene lost 1 base, with 12 bases spanning the gap. For the CDR3, the DNA is TGCAGCGTAACATCCGGGGCGAACACTGAAGCTTTCTTT. Translated, it gives CSVTSGANTEAFF.

The gene calls are TRBV2 and TRBJ2-3, with 12 positions matching TRBD2. The ends lost 8 bases at V and 2 bases at J; junction bases unmatched: 8. This CDR3 spans 16 amino acids. CDR1 and CDR2 from the germline V gene are SNHLY and FYNNEI. The CDR3 sequence is CASSRTSGAPTDTQYF. The CDR3 coding sequence is TGTGCCAGCTCAAGGACTAGCGGGGCCCCCACAGATACGCAGTATTTT.

This chain uses TRBV27 with TRBJ2-3; D is perhaps TRBD2 (5 bases). The CDR3 loop spans 15 amino acids. With 7 bases removed from V and 0 bases from J, the gap between germline ends came to 14 bases. CDR1 and CDR2 (germline): MNHEY, SMNVEV (reference sequence). The DNA of the CDR3 is TGTGCCAGCACGGGAAGTATTTCTAGCACAGATACGCAGTATTTT. It specifies CASTGSISSTDTQYF.

This chain joins TRBV18 and TRBJ1-1; D is uncertain. Germline V lookup: CDR1 KGHSH, CDR2 LQKENI. V shed 2 bases and J shed 5 bases, with 9 bases lying between them. The CDR3 contains 13 residues. Here the CDR3 DNA reads TGTGCCAGCTCACCAAACGCGGGGACTGAAGCTTTCTTT. It encodes CASSPNAGTEAFF.

The genes are TRBV7-2 and TRBJ1-2, with 10 bases matching TRBD1. The germline V gene encodes CDR1 SGHTA and CDR2 FQGNSA. V shed 1 base and J 4 bases; nucleotides not matched to a gene: 3. This CDR3 is 15 amino acids long. CDR3 amino acids: CASSLGGDRGYGYTF. The DNA for the CDR3 is TGTGCCAGCAGCTTAGGGGGGGACAGGGGCTATGGCTACACCTTC.

The V call is TRBV28, the J call TRBJ2-2; TRBD1 aligns across 12 bases. Germline CDR1 MDHEN, CDR2 SYDVKM. The CDR3 runs to 17 residues. Trimming removed 5 bases from V and 5 bases from J; junction bases left unmatched: 9. The CDR3 bases are TGTGCCAGCAGTACGTACCGGGACAGGGGGCGAACCGGGGAGCTGTTTTTT. This sequence encodes CASSTYRDRGRTGELFF.

The chain employs TRBV4-1 and TRBJ1-4, with 11 bases identical to TRBD1. CDR3 length: 14 residues. CDR1 and CDR2 (germline): MGHRA, YSYEKL. The J segment lost 8 bases and the V segment lost 4 bases, leaving 3 bases of the junction unmatched. The CDR3 loop is CASSPGQGEEKLFF. CDR3 DNA sequence: TGCGCCAGCAGCCCGGGACAGGGGGAGGAAAAACTGTTTTTT.

J is TRBJ1-6 and V is TRBV6-5, with D possibly being TRBD1 (5 bases). The germline CDR1 and CDR2 sequences are MNHEY and SVGAGI. CDR3 size: 16 residues. V shed 0 bases and J shed 6 bases, with 12 bases lying between them. The CDR3 here is CASSYSPGALNSPLHF. CDR3 DNA: TGTGCCAGCAGTTACTCTCCCGGGGCCCTTAATTCACCCCTCCACTTT.

The rearrangement uses TRBV5-5 and TRBJ1-2, with D possibly matching TRBD1 (6 bases). The CDR3 runs 15 residues. CDR1 and CDR2 (germline): SGHKS, YYEKEE (reference sequence). Trimming shortened V by 4 bases and J by 5 bases, and 18 bases separated the two germline ends. This CDR3 is CASSAWGGAEYGYTF. The CDR3 DNA sequence: TGTGCCAGCAGCGCCTGGGGGGGGGCAGAGTATGGCTACACCTTC. The full variable domain, with the rest looked up from reference TRBV5-5 and TRBJ1-2, is DAGVTQSPTHLIKTRGQQVTLRCSPISGHKSVSWYQQVLGQGPQFIFQYYEKEERGRGNFPDRFSARQFPNYSSELNVNALLLGDSALYLCASSAWGGAEYGYTFGSGTRLTVV.

V is TRBV9 and J is TRBJ2-1, with D possibly called TRBD1 or TRBD2 (5 bases each). Per germline, CDR1 SGDLS and CDR2 YYNGEE. With 0 bases removed from V and 6 bases from J, the gap between germline ends came to 10 bases. The CDR3 extends over 14 amino acids. The CDR3 region has the DNA TGTGCCAGCAGCGTAGGGGGCGGGTTCAATGAGCAGTTCTTC. Translated, it gives CASSVGGGFNEQFF.

This chain uses TRBV7-2 with TRBJ2-3; 11 bases are a match to TRBD2. CDR3 length equals 14 residues. In germline, CDR1 is SGHTA, CDR2 FQGNSA. The ends lost 9 bases at V and 2 bases at J; junction bases unmatched: 4. The CDR3 spells CASSTSGNTDTQYF. The CDR3, as DNA: TGTGCCAGTTCGACTAGCGGGAACACAGATACGCAGTATTTT.

The chain carries TRBV12-5 and TRBJ1-2; no clear D. The germline V and J ends were trimmed by 1 base and 5 bases, with 8 bases remaining between them. CDR3 length: 13 residues. CDR1 and CDR2 (germline): LGHNT, FRNRAP. The CDR3 protein is CASGLGLAYGYTF. In nucleotides, the CDR3 is TGTGCTAGTGGTTTGGGACTCGCGTATGGCTACACCTTC.

This chain uses TRBV4-1 with TRBJ2-2; D is unresolved. CDR1 MGHRA and CDR2 YSYEKL come from the germline V gene. Trimming took off 0 bases at V and 4 bases at J, with 21 bases between the two ends. The CDR3 has 19 residues. CDR3 DNA: TGCGCCAGCAGCCAAGAAAGCTGGCAGGTGATGAGTGGCACCGGGGAGCTGTTTTTT. It translates to CASSQESWQVMSGTGELFF.

The chain has TRBV10-1 and TRBJ2-7; either TRBD1 or TRBD2 may supply D (5 bases each). The CDR3 is 13 residues long. CDR1 WNHNN and CDR2 SYGVQD come from the germline V gene (reference sequence). V was clipped by 7 bases and J by 1 base, with 11 bases between them. CDR3 DNA: TGCGCCAGCACCCCGGGGCCTTCCTACGAGCAGTACTTC. This sequence encodes CASTPGPSYEQYF.

The chain carries TRBV5-3 and TRBJ2-7; no clear D. TRBV5-3 is known as an ORF, though its function is uncertain. The CDR3 has 16 amino acids. V lost 1 base to trimming and J lost 9 bases, with 23 bases between them. This CDR3 reads CARSLWSGPIQIGQYF. CDR3 bases: TGTGCCAGAAGCTTGTGGTCCGGACCCATCCAAATAGGGCAGTACTTC.

The chain has TRBV4-3 and TRBJ2-2, with a weak D call TRBD1 (6 bases). V was cut by 0 bases and J by 7 bases, with 12 bases left in between. CDR3 size: 15 residues. Germline CDR1 and CDR2: LGHNA and YSLEER. CDR3 sequence (DNA): TGCGCCAGCAGCCAAGATTTGGGGGCTAACGGGGAGCTGTTTTTT. It codes for CASSQDLGANGELFF.

This clone appeared once. V usage is TRBV25-1 and J usage is TRBJ2-5, with D unclear. Trimming stripped 4 bases from V and 8 bases from J, with 17 bases between. The CDR3 totals 14 residues. Germline assignment: CDR1 MGHDK and CDR2 SYGVNS. CDR3: CASSVGPVRGTQYF. The CDR3 DNA reads as TGTGCCAGCAGTGTTGGACCCGTGAGAGGTACCCAGTACTTC.

This clone was counted once. The chain links TRBV4-3 to TRBJ1-4; TRBD1 matches 9 bases. In germline, CDR1 is LGHNA, CDR2 YSLEER. The CDR3 spans 19 residues. The V segment lost 0 bases and the J segment 5 bases; nucleotides outside the gene matches: 13. DNA of the CDR3: TGCGCCAGCAGCCAAGATTTCGGAATTTACAGGGGGCCCAATGAAAAACTGTTTTTT. This codes for CASSQDFGIYRGPNEKLFF.

The chain uses TRBV9 and TRBJ2-2, with 8 bases that match TRBD2. Germline lookup yields CDR1 SGDLS and CDR2 YYNGEE. CDR3 length: 17 residues. Germline trimming cut 4 bases from V and 6 bases from J; bases unmatched to any gene: 14. CDR3 sequence reads: CASSPTGGPVVSGELFF. The CDR3 DNA reads as TGTGCCAGCAGCCCTACGGGGGGGCCTGTCGTTTCCGGGGAGCTGTTTTTT.

This clone was counted between two and nine times. This chain links TRBV5-1 with TRBJ2-1; 9 bases fit TRBD2. This CDR3 contains 17 residues. V shed 3 bases, J shed 6 bases, and the junction held 13 bases outside the gene matches. Germline values: CDR1 SGHRS, CDR2 YFSETQ. The CDR3 bases are TGCGCCAGCAGCTATGGTCTCGCGGGGGGGCGTCTCAATGAGCAGTTCTTC. Its translation: CASSYGLAGGRLNEQFF.

V usage is TRBV6-1 and J usage is TRBJ1-4; D is uncertain. Trimming took off 3 bases at V and 7 bases at J, with 18 bases between the two ends. CDR1 and CDR2 from the germline V gene are MNHNS and SASEGT. The CDR3 consists of 16 residues. CDR3 region: CASSDRGEGRAEKLFF. CDR3 DNA sequence: TGTGCCAGCAGTGACCGCGGGGAGGGAAGGGCTGAAAAACTGTTTTTT.

This sequence joins TRBV18 and TRBJ2-7; D is undetermined. Germline assignment: CDR1 KGHSH and CDR2 LQKENI. The ends were cut back, 3 bases at V and 5 bases at J, with 8 bases in the middle. The CDR3 has 12 residues. As DNA, the CDR3 is TGTGCCAGCTCACCCGAGCCCCACGAGCAGTACTTC. Its protein is CASSPEPHEQYF. Supplemented by reference TRBV18 and TRBJ2-7, the full variable domain reads NAGVMQNPRHLVRRRGQEARLRCSPMKGHSHVYWYRQLPEEGLKFMVYLQKENIIDESGMPKERFSAEFPKEGPSILRIQQVVRGDSAAYFCASSPEPHEQYFGPGTRLTVT.

The chain recombines TRBV6-1 with TRBJ1-1; TRBD1 might be the D (6 bases). The CDR3 length is 15 residues. The V and J ends lost 5 bases and 5 bases respectively, with 18 bases between them. Germline-derived CDR1 and CDR2 are MNHNS and SASEGT. CDR3 residues: CASSPSGGGGTEAFF. DNA of the CDR3: TGTGCCAGCAGTCCTAGTGGGGGCGGTGGGACTGAAGCTTTCTTT.

This clone has more than one count but fewer than ten. The chain carries TRBV5-1 and TRBJ1-6, with a weak D call TRBD1 (6 bases). Trimming shortened V by 7 bases and J by 5 bases, and 10 bases separated the two germline ends. Looked up from germline, CDR1 is SGHRS and CDR2 is YFSETQ. The CDR3 has 13 amino acids. In DNA, the CDR3 is TGCGCCAGCGCGGCAGGGGATAATTCACCCCTCCACTTT. Protein: CASAAGDNSPLHF. Full variable domain (rest looked up from reference TRBV5-1 and TRBJ1-6): KAGVTQTPRYLIKTRGQQVTLSCSPISGHRSVSWYQQTPGQGLQFLFEYFSETQRNKGNFPGRFSGRQFSNSRSEMNVSTLELGDSALYLCASAAGDNSPLHFGNGTRLTVT.

The chain couples TRBV7-9 to TRBJ1-3; D might be TRBD1 (6 bases). Trimming took 1 base from V and 0 from J, leaving 16 bases between them. This CDR3 is built from 18 residues. Germline-derived CDR1 and CDR2 are SEHNR and FQNEAQ (reference sequence). CDR3 in amino acids: CASSLGNQGLSSGNTIYF. For the CDR3, the DNA is TGTGCCAGCAGCTTAGGAAATCAGGGGCTAAGCTCTGGAAACACCATATATTTT.

This clone came up once. V is TRBV6-1 and J is TRBJ1-1; 9 nucleotides line up with TRBD1. CDR1 and CDR2 (germline): MNHNS, SASEGT. The CDR3 is 14 residues long. V lost 6 bases, J lost 5 bases, and 7 bases stayed unmatched. The chain's CDR3 is CASSYRGQKTEAFF. CDR3 nucleotides: TGTGCCAGCAGCTACAGGGGGCAGAAGACTGAAGCTTTCTTT.

The V and J genes are TRBV5-1 and TRBJ2-7, with D perhaps matching TRBD1 or TRBD2 (5 bases each). Germline lookup yields CDR1 SGHRS and CDR2 YFSETQ. V was pared by 0 bases and J by 6 bases, with 7 bases between. The CDR3 sequence is 12 residues long. The chain's CDR3 is CASSLAGTEQYF. The CDR3 DNA is TGCGCCAGCAGCTTGGCAGGGACCGAGCAGTACTTC.

By share, this clone counts as large. The chain recombines TRBV2 with TRBJ1-5; D perhaps matches TRBD1 (6 bases). CDR3 length: 14 amino acids. Germline assignment: CDR1 SNHLY and CDR2 FYNNEI. V was trimmed by 7 bases and J by 7 bases, leaving 17 bases between them. This CDR3 is CASMGGGASQPQHF. The DNA for the CDR3 is TGTGCCAGCATGGGCGGGGGGGCAAGCCAGCCCCAGCATTTT.